Following are 25 T cell receptor beta chains from one sample sequenced in a study of T cell responses to AZD1222 COVID-19 vaccine. Produced via immunoSEQ multiplex PCR; TCRdb's table is partial and in-frame only. The sample lists 150,000 to 200,000 clones, roughly 92% seen once, with roughly 2.5% in the top ten. The input for sequencing was peripheral blood, taken on day 0 of AZD1222 vaccination. The origin of the receptors is an adult in good health.

The chain has TRBV27 and TRBJ1-6; D is uncertain. Trimming took off 2 bases at V and 1 base at J, with 6 bases between the two ends. The germline V gene has CDR1 MNHEY and CDR2 SMNVEV (reference sequence). This CDR3 comprises 15 residues. For the CDR3, the DNA is TGTGCCAGCAGTTTACAGTGGTCCTATAATTCACCCCTCCACTTT. Translated: CASSLQWSYNSPLHF.

This chain uses TRBV29-1 with TRBJ2-3, with 10 nucleotides matching TRBD1. Germline CDR1 and CDR2: SQVTM and ANQGSEA. V lost 6 bases to trimming and J lost 4 bases; unmatched junction nucleotides: 4. This CDR3 has 13 residues. This CDR3 is CSVDRGRADTQYF. The CDR3 nucleotides read TGCAGCGTAGACAGGGGGCGCGCAGATACGCAGTATTTT.

This chain uses TRBV2 with TRBJ1-1; the D gene is possibly TRBD1 (5 bases). The CDR3 totals 14 residues. Germline loops: CDR1 SNHLY, CDR2 FYNNEI. V shed 4 bases and J shed 0 bases, with 9 bases lying between them. The CDR3 sequence: CASSAAGMNTEAFF. The CDR3, as DNA: TGTGCCAGCAGTGCGGCAGGGATGAACACTGAAGCTTTCTTT.

The rearrangement joins TRBV11-1 to TRBJ1-4, with TRBD1 identical over 8 bases. CDR1 and CDR2 (germline): SGHAT, FQDESV (reference sequence). The CDR3 runs 16 residues. Losses at the gene ends were 5 bases for V and 7 bases for J; bases not matched to a gene: 12. The CDR3 DNA reads as TGTGCCAGCAGCGCAGACCGGACACAGGGGGGTGAAAAACTGTTTTTT. Translating it yields CASSADRTQGGEKLFF.

The chain uses TRBV3-1 (or the pseudogene TRBV3-2) and TRBJ1-2; tentatively, D is TRBD1 (5 bases). V shed 1 base and J shed 2 bases, with 14 bases lying between them. This CDR3 contains 16 residues. Germline CDR1 and CDR2: LGHDT and YNNKEL (reference sequence). In DNA form, the CDR3 reads TGTGCCAGCAGCCAAGCTGGAGGCAGGGCGAACTATGGCTACACCTTC. Its translation: CASSQAGGRANYGYTF.

The V and J genes are TRBV27 and TRBJ2-7; 8 bases are shared with TRBD2. The CDR3 totals 15 residues. Germline values: CDR1 MNHEY, CDR2 SMNVEV (reference sequence). With V trimmed by 5 bases and J by 3 bases, 9 bases remained unmatched. Here the CDR3 DNA reads TGTGCCAGCAGTCCCACTAGCGGCGTTTACTACGAGCAGTACTTC. Translated, it gives CASSPTSGVYYEQYF.

This clone was picked up one time. This chain connects TRBV4-2 to TRBJ2-1; the D is unclear. Germline CDR1 and CDR2: LGHNA and YNFKEQ. The V and J ends lost 0 bases and 0 bases respectively, with 15 bases between them. CDR3 length: 18 residues. The CDR3 coding sequence is TGTGCCAGCAGCCAAGATCCCCGGACGTATAGCTCCTACAATGAGCAGTTCTTC. It translates to CASSQDPRTYSSYNEQFF.

The J gene is TRBJ1-2, the V gene TRBV7-2; D is possibly TRBD1 (5 bases). V was pared by 0 bases and J by 5 bases, with 16 bases between. CDR1 and CDR2 from the germline V gene are SGHTA and FQGNSA. CDR3 size: 16 residues. The CDR3 region has the DNA TGTGCCAGCAGCTTAGCGGGGGAGGCCCAAGGGTATGGCTACACCTTC. Translated: CASSLAGEAQGYGYTF.

The chain uses TRBV19 and TRBJ1-2; maybe TRBD1 (5 bases). Trimming left V 4 bases short and J 4 bases short, with 22 bases between. This CDR3 spans 17 amino acids. Germline V CDR1 and CDR2: LNHDA, SQIVND (reference sequence). The CDR3 region is CASSSPSLTATLYGYTF. The CDR3 DNA sequence: TGTGCCAGTAGTAGCCCCAGTCTGACAGCAACCCTCTATGGCTACACCTTC.

The chain joins TRBV5-6 to TRBJ2-7, with D maybe TRBD1 (7 bases). This CDR3 has 15 residues. CDR1 is SGHDT, CDR2 YYEEEE, per germline. The ends were cut back, 3 bases at V and 6 bases at J, with 19 bases in the middle. The CDR3 loop is CASSSRGVGFGEQYF. The DNA for the CDR3 is TGTGCCAGCAGCTCCAGGGGGGTAGGTTTTGGCGAGCAGTACTTC.

The chain is built from TRBV4-2 and TRBJ2-5; 10 bases fit TRBD2. V lost 1 base to trimming and J lost 1 base; unmatched junction nucleotides: 3. CDR1 is LGHNA, CDR2 YNFKEQ, per germline. The CDR3 totals 16 residues. CDR3 coding DNA: TGTGCCAGCAGCCAAGGAACTAGCGGGGTCCAAGAGACCCAGTACTTC. This translates into CASSQGTSGVQETQYF.

The V and J genes are TRBV7-9 and TRBJ2-7; tentative D call: TRBD2 (5 bases). There are 13 residues in the CDR3. Germline V CDR1 and CDR2: SEHNR, FQNEAQ (reference sequence). The V and J ends lost 3 bases and 1 base respectively, with 7 bases between them. The CDR3 region has the DNA TGTGCCAGCAGCTTGAGCGGTTCCTACGAGCAGTACTTC. It encodes CASSLSGSYEQYF.

The chain recombines TRBV5-1 with TRBJ2-7; D is undetermined. This CDR3 spans 12 amino acids. Germline V gene data show CDR1 as SGHRS and CDR2 as YFSETQ. The V gene lost 0 bases and the J gene lost 5 bases, with 6 bases spanning the gap. The chain's CDR3 is CASSLGRDEQYF. The CDR3, as DNA: TGCGCCAGCAGCTTGGGTAGGGACGAGCAGTACTTC.

This chain uses TRBV19 with TRBJ1-1; a possible D gene is TRBD1 (6 bases). Per germline, CDR1 LNHDA and CDR2 SQIVND (reference sequence). V lost 3 bases and J lost 2, with 10 bases in between. CDR3 length: 14 residues. Written as DNA, the CDR3 is TGTGCCAGTAGTATGGACAGACGAAACACTGAAGCTTTCTTT. This sequence encodes CASSMDRRNTEAFF. Combining the CDR3 with reference TRBV19 and TRBJ1-1 gives the whole variable domain DGGITQSPKYLFRKEGQNVTLSCEQNLNHDAMYWYRQDPGQGLRLIYYSQIVNDFQKGDIAEGYSVSREKKESFPLTVTSAQKNPTAFYLCASSMDRRNTEAFFGQGTRLTVV.

This clone was seen more than once but under ten times. The chain has TRBV27 and TRBJ1-1, with TRBD1 matching 10 bases. V lost 4 bases, J lost 6 bases, and 5 bases stayed unmatched. Germline loops: CDR1 MNHEY, CDR2 SMNVEV (reference sequence). The CDR3 extends over 14 amino acids. CDR3 DNA: TGTGCCAGCAGTTCCCTGACAGGGGGCCCTGAAGCTTTCTTT. It codes for CASSSLTGGPEAFF.

This clone was counted once. The CDR3 is CASSLEAVWTTNEKLFF. The CDR3 bases are TGTGCCAGCAGCTTAGAGGCAGTCTGGACAACTAATGAAAAACTGTTTTTT. The gene calls are TRBV7-6 and TRBJ1-4; D gene ambiguous. Germline-derived CDR1 and CDR2 are SGHVS and FNYEAQ. V was trimmed by 1 base and J by 0 bases, leaving 12 bases between them. The CDR3 extends over 17 amino acids.

This clone has just one count. This rearrangement joins TRBV5-1 to TRBJ1-2; D ambiguous. The V end was cut by 0 bases, the J end by 3 bases, with 12 bases between. CDR3 length: 15 residues. The germline gives CDR1 SGHRS, CDR2 YFSETQ. CDR3 DNA sequence: TGCGCCAGCAGCTTGGGCACATTGACCTACTATGGCTACACCTTC. Residues: CASSLGTLTYYGYTF.

The chain combines TRBV5-4 with TRBJ1-3; no reliable D call. The CDR3 is 15 amino acids. The germline V gene encodes CDR1 SGHNT and CDR2 YYREEE (reference sequence). Trimming removed 4 bases at V and 0 bases at J, with 11 bases between. CDR3 sequence reads: CASSGDGFSGNTIYF. CDR3 sequence (DNA): TGTGCCAGCAGCGGTGACGGGTTCTCTGGAAACACCATATATTTT.

CDR3 DNA sequence: TGTGCCAGCAGCAAAGTGTTGAACACTGAAGCTTTCTTT. This codes for CASSKVLNTEAFF. This chain connects TRBV21-1 to TRBJ1-1. TRBV21-1 is reported as a pseudogene. The CDR3 contains 13 residues.

V gene TRBV25-1 combines with J gene TRBJ1-3; the D is unclear. Deletions cut 2 bases from V and 2 bases from J, with 7 bases between. Germline assignment: CDR1 MGHDK and CDR2 SYGVNS. The CDR3 consists of 14 residues. The CDR3 reads CASSEMGTGNTIYF. The CDR3 DNA reads TGTGCCAGCAGTGAAATGGGCACTGGAAACACCATATATTTT.

The chain uses TRBV24-1 and TRBJ2-2, with D possibly TRBD1 on 7 matching bases. V was trimmed by 5 bases and J by 5 bases, leaving 11 bases between them. Germline V CDR1 and CDR2: KGHDR, SFDVKD. CDR3 length: 14 amino acids. The CDR3 region is CATSAGGITGELFF. The CDR3 DNA is TGTGCCACCAGTGCAGGGGGGATAACCGGGGAGCTGTTTTTT.

The chain couples TRBV7-9 to TRBJ2-1, with D maybe TRBD2 (5 bases). This CDR3 is 16 amino acids long. Per the germline V gene, CDR1 is SEHNR and CDR2 is FQNEAQ (reference sequence). V lost 5 bases and J lost 1, with 15 bases in between. The CDR3 coding sequence is TGTGCCAGCAGCCCAATAGGACCGGGATCCTACAATGAGCAGTTCTTC. It specifies CASSPIGPGSYNEQFF.

The chain uses TRBV5-5 and TRBJ2-3, with D perhaps matching TRBD1 (6 bases). Germline CDR1 is SGHKS and CDR2 is YYEKEE (reference sequence). V lost 4 bases to trimming and J lost 3 bases, with 15 bases between them. The CDR3 is 15 amino acids. Here the CDR3 reads CASSQTGSRTDTQYF. The CDR3 DNA is TGTGCCAGCAGCCAGACAGGTAGTAGGACAGATACGCAGTATTTT.

This clone was picked up a small number of times. V is TRBV6-1 and J is TRBJ2-1; D call uncertain. The CDR3 runs to 15 residues. The germline V gene encodes CDR1 MNHNS and CDR2 SASEGT. V lost 1 base to trimming and J lost 5 bases, with 12 bases between them. The CDR3 sequence is CASSEDPGSNNEQFF. The CDR3 DNA reads as TGTGCCAGCAGTGAAGATCCGGGTTCGAACAATGAGCAGTTCTTC.

This chain links TRBV12-5 with TRBJ1-5, with unresolved D. CDR1 is LGHNT and CDR2 is FRNRAP in the germline V gene. The length of the CDR3 is 11 residues. V lost 3 bases and J 6 bases, leaving 3 bases between the germline ends. CDR3 sequence (DNA): TGTGCTAGTGGTTTTTTTCAGCCCCAGCATTTT. Amino acid sequence: CASGFFQPQHF.